This TCR beta chain was found in a study of blood T cell repertoires in COVID-19. Study information: Specimens from acute and convalescent COVID-19 originated in the United States, Italy and Spain. In each case, the material was cDNA or gDNA derived from T cells, B-cell-depleted T cells, or PBMCs.

Germline CDR1 and CDR2: SGHRS and YFSETQ. The CDR3 totals 13 residues. V was pared by 0 bases and J by 2 bases, with 5 bases between. Original methodology: The authors estimated nucleated cell counts from reference gene primer amplification. Libraries were prepared by immunoSEQ multiplex PCR; TCRdb keeps only in-frame clonotypes and omits some of them. That table is the source of V, J and clone size, and D and trimming were worked out from the DNA. The sample has tens of thousands of clones; under 90% are singletons. The sample comprised peripheral blood. The chain couples TRBV5-1 to TRBJ1-2; the D gene is possibly TRBD1 (5 bases). The sequence was obtained from a man in his fifties with active COVID-19. The CDR3 DNA reads TGCGCCAGCAGCTTGGCAGGGAACTATGGCTACACCTTC. This sequence encodes CASSLAGNYGYTF.